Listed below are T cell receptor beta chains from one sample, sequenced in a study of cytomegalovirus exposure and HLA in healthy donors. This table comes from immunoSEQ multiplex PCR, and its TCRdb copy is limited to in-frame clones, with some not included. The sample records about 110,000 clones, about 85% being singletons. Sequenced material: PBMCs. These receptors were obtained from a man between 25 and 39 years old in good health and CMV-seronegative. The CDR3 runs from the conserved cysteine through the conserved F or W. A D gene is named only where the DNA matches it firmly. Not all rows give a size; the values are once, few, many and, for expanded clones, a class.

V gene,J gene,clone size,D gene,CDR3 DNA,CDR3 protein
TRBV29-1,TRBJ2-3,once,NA,TGCAGCGTGCTACCGGGACTGAGCACAGATACGCAGTATTTT,CSVLPGLSTDTQYF
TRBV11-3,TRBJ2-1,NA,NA,TGTGCCAGCAGCCAAGAGGGCAATGAGCAGTTCTTC,CASSQEGNEQFF
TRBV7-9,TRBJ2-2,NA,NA,TGTGCCGTAGCAGAGGGTAGCACCGGGGAGCTGTTTTTT,CAVAEGSTGELFF
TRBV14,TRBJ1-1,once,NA,TGTGCCAGCCGGGGGGGGGCCAACACTGAAGCTTTCTTT,CASRGGANTEAFF
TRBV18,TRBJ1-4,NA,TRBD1,TGTGCCAGCTCCGCCGGGACAGGGTTTAGGAAACTGTTTTTT,CASSAGTGFRKLFF
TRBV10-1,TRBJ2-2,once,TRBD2,TGCGCCAGCAGTGAGCTTGGGGGGGACGTCGGGGAGCTGTTTTTT,CASSELGGDVGELFF
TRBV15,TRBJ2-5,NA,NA,TGTGCCACCCGCCCATCGCCGAGGGAGACCCAGTACTTC,CATRPSPRETQYF
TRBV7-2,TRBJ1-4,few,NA,TGTGCCAGCAGCCTCAGGGGAGAAAAACTGTTTTTT,CASSLRGEKLFF
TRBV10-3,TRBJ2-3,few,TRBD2,TGTGCCATCAGTGAGTCTCCGGGACTAGCGGATGGAGATACGCAGTATTTT,CAISESPGLADGDTQYF
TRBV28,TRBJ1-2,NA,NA,TGTGCCAGCAGTTTATTCCGTTACAGTATGGACACCTTC,CASSLFRYSMDTF
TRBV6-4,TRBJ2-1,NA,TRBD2,TGTGCCAGCAGTGATGGGACTAGCGGGGAGAATGAGCAGTTCTTC,CASSDGTSGENEQFF
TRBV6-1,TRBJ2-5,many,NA,TGTGCCAGCAGTAGCTATAGCGGAGACCAAGAGACCCAGTACTTC,CASSSYSGDQETQYF
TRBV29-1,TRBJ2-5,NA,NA,TGCAGCGTTGTTCGGAGGGTGGAGACCCAGTACTTC,CSVVRRVETQYF
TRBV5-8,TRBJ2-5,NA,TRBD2,TGTGCCAGCAGCTCTTATGTAGCGGGAGGCCGGGAGACCCAGTACTTC,CASSSYVAGGRETQYF
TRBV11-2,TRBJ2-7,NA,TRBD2,TGTGCCAGCAGCCTAGAACCTAGCGGGAGTTCCCACGAGCAGTACTTC,CASSLEPSGSSHEQYF
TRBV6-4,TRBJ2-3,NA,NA,TGTGCCAGCAGCCTCCAGGGCGGAAGCACAGATACGCAGTATTTT,CASSLQGGSTDTQYF
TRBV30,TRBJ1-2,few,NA,TGTGCCTGGGGAACTGACATGAGTAGGGGCTACACCTTC,CAWGTDMSRGYTF
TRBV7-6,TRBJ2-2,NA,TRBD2,TGTGCCAGCAGCTCGCGACTAGCGGGGCAAGGAGGGGAGCTGTTTTTT,CASSSRLAGQGGELFF
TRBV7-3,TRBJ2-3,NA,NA,TGTGCCAGCAGCCCGCCTCTCAGTGATACGCAGTATTTT,CASSPPLSDTQYF
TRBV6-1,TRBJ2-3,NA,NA,TGTGCCAGCACGATAGGGGGTTCCGATACGCAGTATTTT,CASTIGGSDTQYF
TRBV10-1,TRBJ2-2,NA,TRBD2,TGCGCCAAGACCCTAGCGGGAGAGGCGGGGGAGCTGTTTTTT,CAKTLAGEAGELFF
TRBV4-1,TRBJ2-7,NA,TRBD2,TGCGCCAGCAGCCTAGAGGACTCCCGGGAGGGCCTCGAGCAGTACTTC,CASSLEDSREGLEQYF
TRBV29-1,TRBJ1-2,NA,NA,TGCAGCGTTGAGAGGGATGGCTACACCTTC,CSVERDGYTF
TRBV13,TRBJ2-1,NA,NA,TGTGCCAGCAGGCCTCCCCGGGGGAGGAGTAATGAGCAGTTCTTC,CASRPPRGRSNEQFF
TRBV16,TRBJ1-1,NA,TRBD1,TGTGCCAGCAGCCAATGGACAGGGCACACTGAAGCTTTCTTT,CASSQWTGHTEAFF
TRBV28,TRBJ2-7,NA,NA,TGTGCCAGCAGCCCCGGGACTATGAGGACAGTGCAGTACTTC,CASSPGTMRTVQYF
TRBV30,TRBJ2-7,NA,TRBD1,TGTGCCTGGAGTGTACGACAGGGACCCTTCGAGCAGTACTTC,CAWSVRQGPFEQYF
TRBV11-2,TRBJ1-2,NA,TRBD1,TGTGCCAGCAGCTTAGGTTGGGACAGTGGTAACTATGGCTACACCTTC,CASSLGWDSGNYGYTF
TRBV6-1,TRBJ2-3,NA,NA,TGTGCCAGCAGAGGTGGGGACACCCGCACAGATACGCAGTATTTT,CASRGGDTRTDTQYF
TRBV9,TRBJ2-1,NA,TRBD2,TGTGCCAGCAGCGTAGATCGCGGGGGGGCTTGGGAGCAGTTCTTC,CASSVDRGGAWEQFF
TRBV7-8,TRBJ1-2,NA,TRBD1,TGTGCCAGCAGCTTAGCCTGGGGGCAGGGGGCGGGGGGCTACACCTTC,CASSLAWGQGAGGYTF
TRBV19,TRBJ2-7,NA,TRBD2,TGTGCCAGTAGTATAGATGCGGGGGGCGACTACGAGCAGTACTTC,CASSIDAGGDYEQYF
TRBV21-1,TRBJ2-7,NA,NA,TGTGCCAGCAGCAGGAGCGGGAGGGCTTACGAGCAGTACTTC,CASSRSGRAYEQYF
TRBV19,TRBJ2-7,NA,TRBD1,TGTGCCAGTAGTACCCCGGGACAGGGGTACGAGCAGTACTTC,CASSTPGQGYEQYF
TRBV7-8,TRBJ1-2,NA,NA,TGTGCCAGCAGCTTAGGGTTTGGGGCCAACTATGGCTACACCTTC,CASSLGFGANYGYTF
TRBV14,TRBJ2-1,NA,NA,TGTGCCAGCAGCTTCTACGGGGATGAGCAGTTCTTC,CASSFYGDEQFF
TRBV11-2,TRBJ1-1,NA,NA,TGTGCCAGCAGCTACGTAGGGAGGAGGGCTGAAGCTTTCTTT,CASSYVGRRAEAFF
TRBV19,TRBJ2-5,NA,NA,TGTGCCAGTAGTAGCCTAGTTGGGACCCAGTACTTC,CASSSLVGTQYF
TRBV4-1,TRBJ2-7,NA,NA,TGCGCCAGCAGTTATGGGCCCTCCTACGAGCAGTACTTC,CASSYGPSYEQYF
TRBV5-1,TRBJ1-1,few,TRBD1,TGCGCCAGCAGCCCGGGGGACAGGGGGTCCACTGAAGCTTTCTTT,CASSPGDRGSTEAFF
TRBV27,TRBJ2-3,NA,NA,TGTGCCAGCAGTTTAAGGGGGACAGATACGCAGTATTTT,CASSLRGTDTQYF
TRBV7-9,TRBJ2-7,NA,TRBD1,TGTGCCAGCAGCCGTCAAGGACAGGGGGCCGAGCAGTACTTC,CASSRQGQGAEQYF
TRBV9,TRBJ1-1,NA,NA,TGTGCCAGCAGCGTAGTTGGGGGCCGCGTCTCGTCTGAAGCTTTCTTT,CASSVVGGRVSSEAFF
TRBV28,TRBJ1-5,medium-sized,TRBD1,TGTGCCAGCAGCCGACAGGGAGAAAATCAGCCCCAGCATTTT,CASSRQGENQPQHF
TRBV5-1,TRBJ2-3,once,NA,TGCGCCAGCAGCTTGGGAACAGGGACAGATACGCAGTATTTT,CASSLGTGTDTQYF
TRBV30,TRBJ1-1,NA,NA,TGTGCCTGGAGTTGGGGGGGGGTGGGCGAAGCTTTCTTT,CAWSWGGVGEAFF
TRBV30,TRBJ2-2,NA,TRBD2,TGTGCCTGGACCGTAGGCGGGGGGGCGAACACCGGGGAGCTGTTTTTT,CAWTVGGGANTGELFF
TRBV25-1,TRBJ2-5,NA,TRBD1,TGTGCCAGCAGCGACAGGGTAGAGACCCAGTACTTC,CASSDRVETQYF
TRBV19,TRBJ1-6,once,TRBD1,TGTGCCAGTAGTAGACAGGGGAATTCACCCCTCCACTTT,CASSRQGNSPLHF
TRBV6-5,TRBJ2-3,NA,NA,TGTGCCAGCAGCCCCAAGGGGGGGGCAGATACGCAGTATTTT,CASSPKGGADTQYF
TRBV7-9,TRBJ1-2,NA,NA,TGTGCCAGCAGCCCCCCGGAAGCTCCACAGGGCTACACCTTC,CASSPPEAPQGYTF
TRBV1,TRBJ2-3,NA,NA,TGCACCAGCAGCCAACAGCGGGGGGGCTCGACAGATACGCAGTATTTT,CTSSQQRGGSTDTQYF
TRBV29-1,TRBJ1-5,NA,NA,TGCAGCGTTGGGCAGTTCAATCAGCCCCAGCATTTT,CSVGQFNQPQHF
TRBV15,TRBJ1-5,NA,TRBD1,TGTGCCACCAGCGGACAGGGATATCAGCCCCAGCATTTT,CATSGQGYQPQHF